This TCR beta chain is drawn from a study of cytomegalovirus exposure and HLA in healthy donors. Whole-study context: A prior analysis found about 110 million unique TCR beta sequences from 150 million to 200 million T cells.

Study observations and caveats: A list of 150 to 200 TCR beta chains associated with cytomegalovirus was given. Analysis was carried out at a later point, and it linked a missense DCLRE1C variant to TCR beta V- and J-gene trimming. In vitro data verified three CMV-associated chains as specific for CMV antigens.

Unmatched junction bases numbered 7, after V lost 3 bases and J lost 4 bases. The CDR3 runs to 14 residues. Germline-derived CDR1 and CDR2 are SQVTM and ANQGSEA. A word on this clone: The antigen is undetermined.

PCR amplification relied on 60 Vbeta primers (plus 13 Jbeta primers). Generated by immunoSEQ multiplex PCR, the TCRdb table keeps only in-frame clones and is missing some. The sample records approximately 160,000 clones, 75% being singletons. The receptor was isolated from a man between 18 and 29 years old in good health and CMV-seronegative. This chain links TRBV29-1 with TRBJ2-5, with 8 positions matching TRBD1. Source material: PBMCs. The CDR3 loop reads CSVEHGQGTETQYF. Written as DNA, the CDR3 is TGCAGCGTTGAGCACGGACAGGGAACAGAGACCCAGTACTTC.